Shown below are 27 T cell receptor beta chains from a single sample sequenced in a study of breast tumors, draining lymph nodes, adjacent tissues. Axillary draining lymph nodes of breast cancer patients supplied the node samples. TCRdb reprocessed the multiplex PCR reads with MiXCR, giving one entry per CDR3 protein. The sample records approximately 200,000 distinct CDR3 sequences, approximately 33% being singletons. Sequencing used axillary lymph node tissue. These TCRs come from a female donor with breast cancer. Some clones in this sample may be carry-over from other donors' samples.

This clonotype was found many times. The chain uses TRBV28 and TRBJ1-2, with TRBD1 as a possible D gene (5 bases). Trimming stripped 7 bases from V and 7 bases from J, with 22 bases between. CDR3 size: 15 residues. From germline, CDR1 is MDHEN and CDR2 SYDVKM. CDR3 DNA sequence: TGTGCCAGCACCCTGACAGCGAGAGAACTATTTGGCTACACCTTC. This translates into CASTLTARELFGYTF.

This clonotype has ten or more counts. This chain joins TRBV6-1 and TRBJ2-5, with TRBD2 as a possible D gene (5 bases). The CDR3 is made up of 15 amino acids. Germline-derived CDR1 and CDR2 are MNHNS and SASEGT. V lost 1 base and J lost 5, with 14 bases in between. CDR3 bases: TGTGCCAGCAGTGAAGTGCCGACCCCGGGGGAGACCCAGTACTTC. Translating it yields CASSEVPTPGETQYF.

V is TRBV28 and J is TRBJ2-2; 8 bases line up with TRBD1. The CDR3 runs to 16 residues. The J segment lost 7 bases and the V segment lost 7 bases, leaving 14 bases of the junction unmatched. Per germline, CDR1 MDHEN and CDR2 SYDVKM. CDR3 in amino acids: CASTETGGFFNGELFF. In DNA form, the CDR3 reads TGTGCCAGCACTGAAACAGGGGGGTTCTTTAACGGGGAGCTGTTTTTT.

The CDR3 is CASSGRGGSPLHF. The CDR3, as DNA: TGTGCCAGCAGCGGGCGCGGGGGCTCACCCCTCCACTTT. The chain recombines TRBV9 with TRBJ1-6, with D perhaps matching TRBD1 (6 bases). The V gene's germline CDR1 is SGDLS and CDR2 YYNGEE. The CDR3 contains 13 residues. V shed 3 bases and J shed 10 bases, with 11 bases lying between them.

This clonotype was found many times. This sequence joins TRBV7-2 and TRBJ2-7, with 11 bases identical to TRBD1. The J segment lost 2 bases and the V segment lost 2 bases, leaving 8 bases of the junction unmatched. Germline CDR1 and CDR2: SGHTA and FQGNSA. This CDR3 is built from 17 residues. The CDR3 DNA sequence: TGTGCCAGCAGCTTAAGCGGGTTGGGACAGGGGGCCTACGAGCAGTACTTC. Encoded protein: CASSLSGLGQGAYEQYF.

This clonotype came up many times. The chain employs TRBV7-2 and TRBJ1-2; 7 bases line up with TRBD1. CDR3 length: 14 amino acids. Germline CDR1 reads SGHTA; CDR2 reads FQGNSA. V lost 4 bases to trimming and J lost 7 bases; unmatched junction nucleotides: 9. In DNA, the CDR3 is TGTGCCAGCAGCTCTGGACAGGTTGGGGTTGGCTACACCTTC. Its protein product is CASSSGQVGVGYTF.

In its sample, this clonotype was seen many times. The V call is TRBV30, the J call TRBJ2-7; possible D gene TRBD2, 6 bases. The V end was cut by 4 bases, the J end by 6 bases, with 13 bases between. The CDR3 has 12 amino acids. CDR1 is GTSNPN and CDR2 is SVGIG in the germline V gene (reference sequence). CDR3 sequence reads: CAWTLTGLEQYF. CDR3 in DNA: TGTGCCTGGACCCTGACGGGACTCGAGCAGTACTTC.

This clonotype has at least ten counts. The chain recombines TRBV6-5 with TRBJ1-3; unclear D gene. The CDR3 length is 14 residues. The germline CDR1 and CDR2 sequences are MNHEY and SVGAGI. Between the trimmed V and J ends, which lost 5 bases and 4 bases, there was a span of 12 bases. Here the CDR3 reads CASSRLSSGNTIYF. CDR3 sequence (DNA): TGTGCCAGCAGTCGGTTGAGTTCAGGAAACACCATATATTTT.

The gene calls are TRBV7-3 and TRBJ1-4, with D perhaps matching TRBD1 (5 bases). The CDR3 covers 13 residues. Germline-derived CDR1 and CDR2 are SGHTA and FQGTGA. Trimming removed 3 bases at V and 10 bases at J, with 12 bases between. For the CDR3, the DNA is TGTGCCAGCAGCTTGGGACTAGCGGGAAAACTGTTTTTT. Translation gives CASSLGLAGKLFF.

This clonotype was found once. Germline and junction disagree at one end, which may indicate a read error. The chain recombines TRBV10-3 with TRBJ1-1, with 8 bases identical to TRBD1. Germline CDR1 reads ENHRY; CDR2 reads SYGVKD. There are 14 residues in the CDR3. For the CDR3, the DNA is TGTGCCATCAGTGGGAACAGGGGGAACACTGAAGCTTCCTTT. Amino acids: CAISGNRGNTEASF.

This clonotype has at least ten counts. Written as DNA, the CDR3 is TGTGCCAGCAGGGAGATAGCCTACGAGCAGTACTTC. Its translation: CASREIAYEQYF. V is TRBV6-1 and J is TRBJ2-7; D not resolved. CDR1 is MNHNS and CDR2 is SASEGT in the germline V gene. The CDR3 is 12 amino acids. Trimming shortened V by 6 bases and J by 2 bases, and 8 bases separated the two germline ends.

This clonotype was found many times. The chain is built from TRBV20-1 and TRBJ1-3; D might be TRBD1 (5 bases). Germline CDR1 reads DFQATT; CDR2 reads SNEGSKA (reference sequence). Between the trimmed V and J ends, which lost 2 bases and 1 base, there was a span of 9 bases. There are 14 residues in the CDR3. The CDR3 reads CSARPTGSGNTIYF. CDR3 bases: TGCAGTGCTAGACCTACAGGTTCTGGAAACACCATATATTTT.

This chain connects TRBV9 to TRBJ2-2; possibly TRBD2 for D (5 bases). V was pared by 0 bases and J by 7 bases, with 13 bases between. Germline values: CDR1 SGDLS, CDR2 YYNGEE. The CDR3 length is 15 residues. The CDR3 region is CASSVGETWGGELFF. Written as DNA, the CDR3 is TGTGCCAGCAGCGTAGGGGAGACCTGGGGCGGGGAGCTGTTTTTT.

About this clonotype itself: This may be a read error, as it is one base from a much larger clone. This chain connects TRBV10-3 to TRBJ2-2; perhaps TRBD1 as D (6 bases). CDR1 ENHRY and CDR2 SYGVKD come from the germline V gene. Trimming left V 3 bases short and J 7 bases short, with 18 bases between. The CDR3 sequence is 16 residues long. CDR3 nucleotides: TGTGCCATCAGTGATGACAGGTTCACGGGAATCGGGGAGCTGTTTTTT. It yields the protein CAISDDRFTGIGELFF.

Ten or more counts support this clonotype. CDR3 bases: TGCGCCAGCAGCTTGGCGATCGGTAGGTACGAGCAGTACTTC. Its protein product is CASSLAIGRYEQYF. The chain employs TRBV5-1 and TRBJ2-7; no definite D call. From germline, CDR1 is SGHRS and CDR2 YFSETQ. This CDR3 contains 14 residues. The V end was cut by 0 bases, the J end by 4 bases, with 11 bases between. Together with reference TRBV5-1 and TRBJ2-7, the CDR3 gives the full variable domain: KAGVTQTPRYLIKTRGQQVTLSCSPISGHRSVSWYQQTPGQGLQFLFEYFSETQRNKGNFPGRFSGRQFSNSRSEMNVSTLELGDSALYLCASSLAIGRYEQYFGPGTRLTVT.

This clonotype has at least ten counts. The chain links TRBV7-8 to TRBJ2-2; D gene ambiguous. The germline CDR1 and CDR2 sequences are SGHVS and FQNEAQ. The V and J ends lost 5 bases and 7 bases respectively, with 11 bases between them. The CDR3 consists of 13 residues. The CDR3 bases are TGTGCCAGCAGCCCACGTTGGGGCGGGGAGCTGTTTTTT. Translated, it gives CASSPRWGGELFF.

Comments on this clonotype: This may arise from a read error, as a much more abundant clone is one base away. V gene TRBV7-2 combines with J gene TRBJ2-5; D may correspond to TRBD1 or TRBD2 (7 bases each). The germline gives CDR1 SGHTA, CDR2 FQGNSA. This CDR3 has 15 residues. Here the CDR3 DNA reads TGTGCCAGCAGCTTGAGCGGGACAGAAGAAGAGACCCAGCACTTC. Protein sequence: CASSLSGTEEETQHF.

The chain links TRBV20-1 to TRBJ1-2, with D perhaps TRBD1 (6 bases). V was shortened by 3 bases and J by 8 bases, with 16 bases between the two germline ends. Germline V CDR1 and CDR2: DFQATT, SNEGSKA (reference sequence). The CDR3 extends over 13 amino acids. The CDR3 DNA reads as TGCAGTGCTAGTACGGGGGGCTCGAAGGGCTACACCTTC. Translation: CSASTGGSKGYTF.

This clonotype was observed many times. V gene TRBV19 combines with J gene TRBJ2-3, with D uncertain. This CDR3 spans 13 amino acids. V dropped 4 bases and J dropped 6 bases, with 11 bases sitting between them. Germline lookup yields CDR1 LNHDA and CDR2 SQIVND (reference sequence). The CDR3 DNA reads TGTGCCAGTAGTAGCGCCAGCAGGGATACGCAGTATTTT. Its translation: CASSSASRDTQYF. The full variable domain, in which reference TRBV19 and TRBJ2-3 provide the parts outside the CDR3, is DGGITQSPKYLFRKEGQNVTLSCEQNLNHDAMYWYRQDPGQGLRLIYYSQIVNDFQKGDIAEGYSVSREKKESFPLTVTSAQKNPTAFYLCASSSASRDTQYFGPGTRLTVL.

The CDR3 sequence: CASGRGQGSTDTQYF. DNA of the CDR3: TGTGCCAGCGGCCGGGGACAGGGGAGCACAGATACGCAGTATTTT. The genes are TRBV5-4 and TRBJ2-3; 10 bases match TRBD1. Losses at the gene ends were 7 bases for V and 0 bases for J; bases not matched to a gene: 5. Germline V gene data show CDR1 as SGHNT and CDR2 as YYREEE (reference sequence). The length of the CDR3 is 15 residues.

This clonotype was seen a handful of times. The chain combines TRBV28 with TRBJ2-7; TRBD1 aligns across 7 bases. Germline values: CDR1 MDHEN, CDR2 SYDVKM. The CDR3 contains 13 residues. V shed 6 bases, J shed 3 bases, and the junction held 5 bases outside the gene matches. CDR3 nucleotide sequence: TGTGCCAGCAGACCGGGACAGAGCTACGAGCAGTACTTC. It specifies CASRPGQSYEQYF.

This clonotype came up many times. V and J are TRBV6-5 and TRBJ1-4; D may be TRBD1 (6 bases). Germline-derived CDR1 and CDR2 are MNHEY and SVGAGI. The CDR3 has 14 residues. The V gene lost 4 bases and the J gene lost 8 bases, with 14 bases spanning the gap. The CDR3 bases are TGTGCCAGCAGTTCAGGGGAGAGGAGAGAAAAACTGTTTTTT. Protein: CASSSGERREKLFF.

The chain carries TRBV20-1 and TRBJ2-3; either TRBD1 or TRBD2 may fit D (5 bases each). V was trimmed by 4 bases and J by 8 bases, leaving 22 bases between them. The length of the CDR3 is 15 residues. The germline CDR1 and CDR2 sequences are DFQATT and SNEGSKA (reference sequence). CDR3 DNA: TGCAGTGCTAAACCGGGGCTGGTGTTGTCGGGTACGCAGTATTTT. Its translation is CSAKPGLVLSGTQYF.

The genes are TRBV6-5 and TRBJ2-5; 11 nucleotides line up with TRBD1. The CDR3 sequence is 16 residues long. Germline CDR1 and CDR2: MNHEY and SVGAGI. Unmatched junction bases numbered 9, after V lost 4 bases and J lost 5 bases. CDR3 residues: CASSSSDRGQVETQYF. The DNA for the CDR3 is TGTGCCAGCAGTTCCTCGGACAGGGGGCAGGTGGAGACCCAGTACTTC.

This clonotype was counted ten times or more. This chain uses TRBV5-5 with TRBJ2-3; 8 bases match TRBD2. This CDR3 has 15 residues. The junction had 7 bases not matched to a gene; V was cut back by 0 bases and J by 7 bases. Germline V gene lookup returns CDR1 SGHKS and CDR2 YYEKEE (reference sequence). CDR3 sequence reads: CASSLAGTSHYTQYF. CDR3 sequence (DNA): TGTGCCAGCAGCTTGGCGGGGACTAGTCATTATACGCAGTATTTT.

The table lists this clonotype with many counts. V usage is TRBV2 and J usage is TRBJ1-1; D is uncertain. The CDR3 contains 13 residues. CDR1 is SNHLY, CDR2 FYNNEI, per germline. The V end lost 4 bases, the J end lost 1 base, and 7 bases lay between the germline ends. Here the CDR3 DNA reads TGTGCCAGCAGTGGGCGGGGGAACACTGAAGCTTTCTTT. Translated, it gives CASSGRGNTEAFF. The full variable domain, in which reference TRBV2 and TRBJ1-1 provide the parts outside the CDR3, is EPEVTQTPSHQVTQMGQEVILRCVPISNHLYFYWYRQILGQKVEFLVSFYNNEISEKSEIFDDQFSVERPDGSNFTLKIRSTKLEDSAMYFCASSGRGNTEAFFGQGTRLTVV.

The sample holds many counts of this clonotype. Germline is not matched at one junction end, which may reflect a read error. The rearrangement joins TRBV7-7 to TRBJ2-5, with D perhaps TRBD2 (6 bases). Per the germline V gene, CDR1 is SSHAT and CDR2 is FNYEAQ (reference sequence). The CDR3 contains 14 residues. This CDR3 reads CASSFTSTGETQYF. The CDR3 DNA follows: TGTGCTAGCAGCTTCACTAGCACTGGAGAGACCCAGTACTTC. Full variable domain (outside the CDR3, taken from reference TRBV7-7 and TRBJ2-5): GAGVSQSPRYKVTKRGQDVTLRCDPISSHATLYWYQQALGQGPEFLTYFNYEAQPDKSGLPSDRFSAERPEGSISTLTIQRTEQRDSAMYRCASSFTSTGETQYFGPGTRLLVL.